This TCR beta chain was recovered during a study of control samples from healthy donors and cancer patients. Only in-frame clones appear in the TCRdb table, and some are missing; sequencing was by immunoSEQ multiplex PCR. This repertoire shows 120,000 to 150,000 clones, 85% to 95% found once; its top ten account for less than 15%. This CDR3 spans 12 amino acids. Germline-derived CDR1 and CDR2 are MNHEY and SVGAGI. Trimming shortened V by 8 bases and J by 1 base, and 8 bases separated the two germline ends. The chain recombines TRBV6-5 with TRBJ1-1; D remains unclear. This receptor was identified in a man between 35 and 55 years old in good health. The material sequenced was blood. The CDR3 spells CASLLRNTEAFF. For the CDR3, the DNA is TGTGCCAGCCTACTCAGGAACACTGAAGCTTTCTTT.